This T cell receptor (beta chain) was identified during a study of cytomegalovirus exposure and HLA in healthy donors (dated by TCRdb to between 2016 and 2019). Regarding the complete study: An earlier analysis of a few hundred of the donors reported about 300 Gb of sequence data and 117 million unique TCR beta sequences obtained from around 180 million T cells. Roughly 300 gigabases of sequencing data and tens of millions of unique TCR sequences made up an early release that covered several hundred HLA-typed donors. Of the roughly 390 genotyped donors, less than 85% were placed in the genetic ancestry cluster associated with self-reported Caucasian donors. The study aimed to test whether signatures of past pathogen exposure could be identified by cataloging public T cell receptors. The study used immunosequencing to profile the T cell repertoires of some 600 subjects and linked those repertoires to cytomegalovirus serostatus. In addition to the first cohort of several hundred subjects, a separate validation cohort of 120 different subjects was used. High-throughput TCR immunosequencing, statistical association of individual TCRs with disease status, and machine learning were combined to predict cytomegalovirus infection status. To study patterns of TCR occurrence, a later analysis re-analyzed previously published TCR beta repertoires from 550 to 800 donors and added high-resolution HLA genotyping. Rather than using new phenotypic data, the later analysis identified candidate immune exposures from TCR beta sequences and from how often those sequences occurred across donors. To decide whether each TCR beta V gene segment behaved as functional or pseudogenic, an earlier analysis of some 600 of the donors relied on high-throughput TCR beta sequencing. Donor age, sex, ethnicity and CMV serostatus were collected together with the repertoire data. In a later genetic analysis, genome-wide SNP genotypes for about three fifths of the 666 donors were used, and that subset was treated as a discovery cohort. Every repertoire in the discovery cohort had been generated on one and the same sequencing platform. Both class I and class II loci were covered by HLA typing, at four-digit resolution. The number of typed donors differed by locus: roughly 629-640 for A, B, C, DRB1 and DQB1; some 500 for DQA1; 606 for DPA1; and roughly 450 for DPB1. A handful of DR-DQ haplotypes were handled as single units for association and clustering because linkage in the cohort was strong. Among roughly 370 genotyped donors of the cohort, an average of approximately 240,000 unique TCR beta nucleotide sequences were sequenced per donor, around a sixth of them non-productive.

Remarks on this clone: Its recognized antigen is unknown. No quality values exist for individual bases; no much larger clone is one base distant. Other DNA sequences in the sample encode the same CDR3.

General findings and caveats noted by the study authors: Because some donors lacked HLA typing at each locus, the association tests relied only on the typed subset. According to a later genetic analysis, donors in an Asian-associated ancestry cluster had fewer N-insertions in productive TCRs than the roughly 670-donor mean. A total of 150 to 200 TCR beta chains were listed by the study as associated with cytomegalovirus. According to the authors, the approach could potentially be generalized to other disease states and immunological phenotypes. A later genetic analysis associated a missense DCLRE1C variant with V-gene and J-gene trimming of TCR beta chains, and an independent cohort replicated the association. Specific HLA alleles were associated with over 15,000 TCR beta sequences at a false discovery rate of 0.05 in a later analysis. CMV serostatus was the only immune exposure information available for the cohort. In a later analysis, several top co-occurrence clusters were reported to appear linked to parvovirus B19, influenza, CMV and Epstein-Barr virus. Linkage disequilibrium might explain the correlated functional status among segregating V segments, but an unknown experimental factor could not be excluded. Most TCR sequences were observed very rarely across donors, whereas some public TCRs were present in many individuals. In a later analysis, the rate of TCR association differed among HLA loci, with DRB1 alleles having the most associated TCRs and HLA-C alleles having the fewest. In this cohort, only TCR beta chains were sequenced, and detectable features were limited by the absence of alpha or paired-chain data. When HLA alleles, especially DR and DQ, strongly co-occurred, TCR associations were difficult to assign to individual alleles. In vitro tests confirmed that a few of the cytomegalovirus-associated TCR beta chains recognize cytomegalovirus antigens. The 87-base-pair reads could not distinguish some IMGT-functional V segments, including TRBV6-2 and TRBV6-3, so those segments were excluded. In a later analysis, HLA-associated TCR beta chains showed more clonal expansion and lower generation probabilities than non-associated chains that were equally common. A cluster of highly shared sequence variants was judged likely to represent a technical artifact of the sequencing pipeline. Cytomegalovirus status was reported to be diagnosed by the classifier with high specificity and sensitivity in both the original and validation cohorts. Because counts were too low, about 15 rarely observed V segments, including chromosome 9 orphons, were left out of the earlier analysis of a few hundred of the donors. In a later analysis, most CMV-associated TCR beta chains were found to appear HLA-restricted, with HLA associations seemingly driven largely by CMV exposure. A further reported finding was that TCR beta sequences accurately predicted the HLA-A and HLA-B alleles for most subjects in the first cohort. In an earlier analysis of more than 450 of the donors, most TCR beta V segments were observed in productive rearrangements about 87% or about 30% of the time, broadly matching IMGT annotations. Sequencing depth was assumed to be roughly uniform across donors in the presence/absence analyses, though that assumption may not hold.

The CDR3 goes from the cysteine to the phenylalanine over 14 residues. Only CDR3 DNA remains: 42 bases, in frame from the first base. CDR1 SGHRS and CDR2 YFSETQ are derived from the germline V gene. V and J are truncated by 0 bases and 1 base respectively, leaving an intervening sequence of 7 bases. The cohort was made up of roughly 670 healthy bone marrow donors. At the time of sampling, every cohort member was nominally healthy, though immune exposures that went unrecorded were likely present. The donor tested CMV seropositive, placing the donor among the approximately 310 seropositive members of the cohort. Each donor provided a peripheral blood sample, and peripheral blood mononuclear cells were used for TCR beta sequencing. The Qiagen DNeasy Blood Extraction Kit was used to extract genomic DNA from the blood cell samples. The method behind the library was the immunoSEQ multiplex PCR assay. A mixture of 60 forward primers for TCR Vbeta segments and 13 reverse primers for TCR Jbeta segments was used in the multiplex PCR. The CDR3 region of rearranged TCR beta genes was amplified from genomic DNA with a multiplex PCR assay. The Illumina HiSeq System was used to sequence the amplified TCR beta libraries as 87-base-pair reads. The original pipeline was this. A later analysis counted 75 million to 100 million unique TCR beta chains across the 666 repertoires, and some 12 million of these chains were shared by at least two donors. A nearest-neighbor algorithm error-corrected the raw reads and collapsed the reads into unique sequences, merging closely related sequences to remove PCR and sequencing errors. CDR3 sequences were aligned to IMGT reference sequences to assign V, D and J gene segments. For a sequence to be retained, a match of at least six nucleotides to both a V gene segment and a J gene segment was required. A rearrangement was called productive if the CDR3 had no stop codons and remained in frame with V and J, and every other rearrangement was called non-productive. Following IMGT convention, CDR3 was defined as the stretch from the second conserved V-encoded cysteine to the conserved J-encoded phenylalanine. The earlier analysis of some 550 of the donors excluded any sequence lacking an unambiguous match to a single V gene segment. In an earlier analysis of some 590 of the donors, V segments were called functional above 56.7% productive rearrangements and were called segregating when the between-donor standard deviation exceeded 5%. A statistical classification framework was developed to diagnose cytomegalovirus status using the catalog of TCR beta chain sequences. A later analysis assigned V and J genes by comparing TCR nucleotide sequences with IMGT/GENE-DB human TR gene sequences. Using the TCRdist pipeline, a later analysis assigned CDR3 sequences along with most-parsimonious VDJ recombination scenarios. In a later analysis, each TCR beta chain was defined by its CDR3 amino acid sequence together with its V-gene family, and reads lacking a unique V-gene family were excluded. To address suspected cross-contamination and a sequencing artifact, a later analysis removed 450 to 700 highly shared, low-generation-probability nucleotide sequences. For each public chain, a later analysis derived a clonal expansion index from normalized ranks of inferred template counts within each repertoire. Generation probabilities in a later analysis came from a VDJ recombination model fitted to out-of-frame rearrangements, and those results were checked against IGoR. In a later analysis, hypergeometric tests were used to score TCR-TCR, TCR-HLA and TCR-CMV co-occurrence, with a repertoire-size bias correction applied to TCR pairs. A later analysis estimated false discovery rates by permuting HLA or CMV assignments 20 times. In a later analysis, co-occurring TCRs were grouped using DBSCAN, with TCRdist sequence similarity added in when clustering inside HLA-allele-positive subsets. Co-occurrence clustering excluded repertoires with fewer than 30,000 or more than 120,000 public chains, plus five with anomalous nucleotide sharing. TCRdb provides this immuneACCESS table in a form limited to in-frame rearrangements. Some clones are lacking; in checked studies, under half of them reflect an unresolved V gene, and why the rest are absent is not known. V and J calls and clone size follow that table, whereas D and trimming were derived from the DNA. Recorded for this sample are approximately 210,000 clones; around four fifths of them occurred a single time. The ten largest clones take up roughly 10% of the sample.

The origin of this receptor is a woman aged 50 to 60 in good health and CMV-seropositive. Source material: PBMCs. Rearrangement joined TRBV5-1 to TRBJ1-2, with no confident D gene call. The sequenced DNA: TGCGCCAGCAGCTTGGTCGGCGGTAACTATGGCTACACCTTC. This gives the protein CASSLVGGNYGYTF.